These T cell receptor beta chains were read from a single sample in a study of blood T cell repertoires in COVID-19. TCRdb's table, derived via immunoSEQ multiplex PCR, lists solely in-frame clones and lacks some. The top ten clones hold roughly 15% of a sample with about 59,000 clones, around nine tenths of them seen once. Material: peripheral blood. Receptor source: a man older than 75 with acute or convalescent COVID-19. Each CDR3 is given with its conserved first and last residue. The D gene is left open where the match is weak. The size of a clone is reported for some rows only, either as once, few or many, or as a class for expanded clones.

j_call clone_size v_call cdr3_length d_call cdr3_aa cdr3_nt
TRBJ2-5 NA TRBV5-1 14 TRBD1 CASSLTGAQETQYF TGCGCCAGCAGCCTTACAGGGGCCCAAGAGACCCAGTACTTC
TRBJ1-2 NA TRBV5-4 13 NA CASSLVGQNGYTF TGTGCCAGCAGCTTGGTCGGACAGAATGGCTACACCTTC
TRBJ2-7 once TRBV20-1 11 NA CSATPLQEQYF TGCAGTGCTACCCCGCTGCAGGAGCAGTACTTC
TRBJ2-7 NA TRBV14 19 TRBD2 CATSCLKRGAQQFTYEQYF TGTGCCACCAGCTGCCTCAAGCGGGGGGCCCAACAATTTACCTACGAGCAGTACTTC
TRBJ2-7 NA TRBV19 16 NA CASSSLDRPLAYEQYF TGTGCCAGTAGTTCCCTCGACAGGCCTCTGGCCTACGAGCAGTACTTC
TRBJ1-6 NA TRBV19 15 NA CASREQSSYNSPLHF TGTGCCAGTAGAGAACAGAGCTCCTATAATTCACCCCTCCACTTT
TRBJ1-5 NA TRBV14 14 NA CASSQARDNQPQHF TGTGCCAGCAGCCAAGCGCGGGACAATCAGCCCCAGCATTTT
TRBJ1-1 NA TRBV18 17 TRBD1 CASSPQAPGQTNTEAFF TGTGCCAGCTCACCACAGGCCCCGGGACAGACCAACACTGAAGCTTTCTTT
TRBJ1-3 NA TRBV5-1 17 TRBD1 CASSLAPGGTSGNTIYF TGCGCCAGCAGCTTGGCCCCAGGGGGCACCTCTGGAAACACCATATATTTT
TRBJ2-7 few TRBV11-1 16 TRBD2 CASSPLAGGLSYEQYF TGTGCCAGCAGCCCGCTAGCGGGGGGTCTCTCCTACGAGCAGTACTTC
TRBJ2-5 NA TRBV3-1/TRBV3-2 17 TRBD2 CASSQGLAGSNQETQYF TGTGCCAGCAGCCAGGGGCTAGCGGGGAGTAACCAAGAGACCCAGTACTTC
TRBJ1-5 few TRBV19 13 TRBD1 CASSKGAYQPQHF TGTGCCAGTAGTAAGGGGGCCTATCAGCCCCAGCATTTT
TRBJ1-2 NA TRBV7-9 15 TRBD1 CASRPTGTESYGYTF TGTGCCAGCAGACCTACCGGGACAGAAAGTTATGGCTACACCTTC
TRBJ1-6 NA TRBV6-4 14 TRBD1 CASSEGQGWSPLHF TGTGCCAGCAGTGAGGGACAGGGTTGGTCACCCCTCCACTTT
TRBJ2-1 NA TRBV30 15 TRBD2 CAWSRIQRGDNEQFF TGTGCCTGGAGTCGGATCCAGCGGGGGGACAATGAGCAGTTCTTC
TRBJ2-7 NA TRBV19 14 TRBD1 CASRRDRGTHEQYF TGTGCCAGTAGGAGGGACAGGGGGACCCACGAGCAGTACTTC
TRBJ1-1 NA TRBV7-3 14 NA CASSSSSLVTEAFF TGTGCCAGCAGCTCCTCCAGTCTAGTCACTGAAGCTTTCTTT
TRBJ2-1 NA TRBV9 14 NA CASSVTSSYNEQFF TGTGCCAGCAGCGTGACTAGCTCCTACAATGAGCAGTTCTTC
TRBJ1-6 NA TRBV6-5 15 NA CASSLNSGDGSPLHF TGTGCCAGCAGCCTAAACTCCGGGGATGGTTCACCCCTCCACTTT
TRBJ2-2 NA TRBV9 15 TRBD1 CASSARTGGSGELFF TGTGCCAGCAGCGCACGGACAGGGGGCTCCGGGGAGCTGTTTTTT
TRBJ2-3 once TRBV7-2 14 NA CASSLDGAGDTQYF TGTGCCAGCAGCTTAGATGGGGCGGGGGATACGCAGTATTTT
TRBJ1-1 NA TRBV30 15 TRBD1 CAWTRTGSMNTEAFF TGTGCCTGGACCCGGACAGGATCTATGAACACTGAAGCTTTCTTT
TRBJ2-2 NA TRBV10-3 14 NA CAISDKGETGELFF TGTGCCATCAGTGATAAGGGGGAGACCGGGGAGCTGTTTTTT
TRBJ1-5 NA TRBV19 15 NA CASNRLRDSDQPQHF TGTGCCAGTAACCGCCTCCGGGATTCGGATCAGCCCCAGCATTTT
TRBJ2-1 NA TRBV5-1 14 NA CASSPLGSYNEQFF TGCGCCAGCAGCCCCCTAGGCTCCTACAATGAGCAGTTCTTC
TRBJ2-2 NA TRBV30 16 NA CAWSAYQPEITGELFF TGTGCCTGGAGTGCTTACCAGCCGGAGATCACCGGGGAGCTGTTTTTT
TRBJ1-4 NA TRBV20-1 14 NA CSASRGGPSEKLFF TGCAGTGCTAGTAGGGGGGGGCCTAGTGAAAAACTGTTTTTT